The next 16 T cell receptor beta chains were all read from a single sample in a study of blood T cell repertoires in COVID-19. Sequenced by immunoSEQ multiplex PCR; TCRdb stores in-frame clones only, minus some. The data contain about 50,000 clones, about three quarters of them seen just once; the ten biggest clones take up roughly 45%. Sequencing was done on a sample of peripheral blood. The receptors were gathered from a man between 65 and 79 years old with active or convalescent COVID-19.

The chain combines TRBV9 with TRBJ1-1; D perhaps matches TRBD1 (6 bases). Germline values: CDR1 SGDLS, CDR2 YYNGEE. This CDR3 has 13 amino acids. Trimming left V 4 bases short and J 8 bases short, with 15 bases between. The chain's CDR3 is CASSLTTRGEAFF. The CDR3 DNA reads TGTGCCAGCAGCCTAACAACAAGGGGGGAAGCTTTCTTT.

V gene TRBV27 combines with J gene TRBJ1-2, with no clear D. Germline CDR1 and CDR2: MNHEY and SMNVEV (reference sequence). V lost 4 bases to trimming and J lost 8 bases, with 17 bases between them. The CDR3 length is 14 residues. The CDR3 reads CASSSLSAGKGYTF. CDR3 bases: TGTGCCAGCAGTTCCCTCTCGGCGGGGAAAGGCTACACCTTC.

The rearrangement links TRBV3-1 (or the pseudogene TRBV3-2) to TRBJ2-3; 8 nucleotides line up with TRBD1. There are 15 residues in the CDR3. The V and J ends lost 1 base and 3 bases, in that order; junction bases with no gene match: 3. Per the germline V gene, CDR1 is LGHDT and CDR2 is YNNKEL (reference sequence). The CDR3 region is CASSQGDRGTDTQYF. CDR3 bases: TGTGCCAGCAGCCAAGGAGACAGGGGAACAGATACGCAGTATTTT.

This clone has just a few counts. V gene TRBV11-3 combines with J gene TRBJ1-1; 7 bases are shared with TRBD1. The trim removed 5 bases at V and 9 bases at J, leaving 9 bases unmatched. This CDR3 contains 13 residues. In germline, CDR1 is SGHNT, CDR2 YENEEA. The CDR3 protein is CASSDMGQNKAFF. The CDR3 DNA is TGTGCCAGCAGCGACATGGGACAGAATAAAGCTTTCTTT.

The chain links TRBV18 to TRBJ1-2; D gene uncertain. CDR1 and CDR2 from the germline V gene are KGHSH and LQKENI. V was trimmed by 3 bases and J by 4 bases, leaving 15 bases between them. CDR3 length equals 15 residues. CDR3 region: CASSPPGGDAYGYTF. For the CDR3, the DNA is TGTGCCAGCTCACCGCCCGGAGGAGACGCCTATGGCTACACCTTC.

This chain links TRBV4-3 with TRBJ1-1, with 7 bases that match TRBD1. The CDR3 totals 15 residues. CDR1 and CDR2 from the germline V gene are LGHNA and YSLEER. Trimming at V came to 2 bases and at J to 2 bases, leaving 5 bases not matched to a gene. In DNA, the CDR3 is TGCGCCAGCAGCCAACAGACAGGGATCAACACTGAAGCTTTCTTT. As protein: CASSQQTGINTEAFF.

The chain carries TRBV7-2 and TRBJ2-5; 9 bases agree with TRBD2. CDR1 SGHTA and CDR2 FQGNSA come from the germline V gene. The trim removed 7 bases at V and 0 bases at J, leaving 3 bases unmatched. This CDR3 spans 14 amino acids. CDR3 DNA sequence: TGTGCCAGCAACAGCGGGGGGCACCAAGAGACCCAGTACTTC. This sequence encodes CASNSGGHQETQYF.

The rearrangement uses TRBV11-3 and TRBJ1-5, with D perhaps matching TRBD1 (6 bases). This CDR3 region has 18 residues. Trimming stripped 2 bases from V and 7 bases from J, with 24 bases between. Germline lookup yields CDR1 SGHNT and CDR2 YENEEA. This CDR3 reads CASSLRCKGRGRGQPQHF. CDR3 in DNA: TGTGCCAGCAGCTTACGCTGTAAAGGCAGGGGAAGGGGACAGCCCCAGCATTTT.

The rearrangement joins TRBV27 to TRBJ2-3, with TRBD1 identical over 7 bases. This CDR3 contains 15 residues. V was pared by 5 bases and J by 2 bases, with 7 bases of the junction left unmatched. Germline CDR1 is MNHEY and CDR2 is SMNVEV (reference sequence). CDR3 nucleotides: TGTGCCAGCAGTCCAAGGGGGCCCGCCACAGATACGCAGTATTTT. The encoded protein is CASSPRGPATDTQYF.

The chain couples TRBV6-5 to TRBJ1-1, with D maybe TRBD1 (5 bases). Germline CDR1 MNHEY, CDR2 SVGAGI. V was pared by 5 bases and J by 7 bases, with 14 bases between. This CDR3 comprises 13 residues. CDR3 sequence: CASSIGVRGEAFF. Here the CDR3 DNA reads TGTGCCAGCAGTATAGGGGTGCGGGGTGAAGCTTTCTTT.

V usage is TRBV27 and J usage is TRBJ2-1; no reliable D call. Deletions cut 0 bases from V and 6 bases from J, with 12 bases between. In germline, CDR1 is MNHEY, CDR2 SMNVEV (reference sequence). The CDR3 has 15 amino acids. The CDR3: CASSLSWQAVNEQFF. CDR3 sequence (DNA): TGTGCCAGCAGTTTATCGTGGCAGGCCGTCAATGAGCAGTTCTTC.

The chain recombines TRBV19 with TRBJ1-5, with a possible D match to TRBD1 (5 bases). The germline V gene encodes CDR1 LNHDA and CDR2 SQIVND (reference sequence). Trimming stripped 3 bases from V and 1 base from J, with 10 bases between. The CDR3 is made up of 15 amino acids. CDR3 nucleotides: TGTGCCAGTAGTATTGGGACTGCGAGCAATCAGCCCCAGCATTTT. It encodes CASSIGTASNQPQHF.

Here the CDR3 reads CASSPRHLNQPQHF. Written as DNA, the CDR3 is TGTGCCAGCTCACCCCGACACCTTAATCAGCCCCAGCATTTT. V usage is TRBV18 and J usage is TRBJ1-5; D is ambiguous. Germline V gene sequence: CDR1 KGHSH, CDR2 LQKENI. This CDR3 comprises 14 residues. V lost 3 bases, J lost 4 bases, and 10 bases lay in between.

The genes are TRBV29-1 and TRBJ2-3, with 8 positions matching TRBD1. The CDR3 is made up of 14 amino acids. Unmatched junction bases numbered 3, after V lost 4 bases and J lost 0 bases. Germline CDR1 is SQVTM and CDR2 is ANQGSEA. CDR3 DNA: TGCAGCGTTGTTCGGGACAGGAGCACAGATACGCAGTATTTT. It translates to CSVVRDRSTDTQYF.

The chain employs TRBV7-9 and TRBJ2-7; tentatively, D is TRBD1 (6 bases). V was pared by 1 base and J by 0 bases, with 10 bases between. This CDR3 is built from 15 residues. Germline CDR1 SEHNR, CDR2 FQNEAQ (reference sequence). The chain's CDR3 is CASSLVQGSSYEQYF. DNA of the CDR3: TGTGCCAGCAGCTTAGTGCAGGGGAGCTCCTACGAGCAGTACTTC. Complete variable domain (other parts from reference TRBV7-9 and TRBJ2-7): DTGVSQNPRHKITKRGQNVTFRCDPISEHNRLYWYRQTLGQGPEFLTYFQNEAQLEKSRLLSDRFSAERPKGSFSTLEIQRTEQGDSAMYLCASSLVQGSSYEQYFGPGTRLTVT.

The rearrangement joins TRBV11-3 to TRBJ1-1, with 12 positions matching TRBD1. Germline loops: CDR1 SGHNT, CDR2 YENEEA. Trimming at V came to 5 bases and at J to 4 bases, leaving 5 bases not matched to a gene. The CDR3 contains 15 residues. The CDR3 reads CASSRDRGLGTEAFF. In DNA, the CDR3 is TGTGCCAGCAGCCGGGACAGGGGGCTCGGCACTGAAGCTTTCTTT. The variable domain in full, with the rest retrieved from reference TRBV11-3 and TRBJ1-1, is EAGVVQSPRYKIIEKKQPVAFWCNPISGHNTLYWYLQNLGQGPELLIRYENEEAVDDSQLPKDRFSAERLKGVDSTLKIQPAELGDSAVYLCASSRDRGLGTEAFFGQGTRLTVV.